This T cell receptor (beta chain) was obtained from a study of shared clonotypes between healthy human individuals (dated by TCRdb to the early 2020s). Background on the whole study: A few men and two women, aged 18 to 49 years, made up the cohort. For each donor, CD4 naive and CD4 memory were each run on three plates, CD8 naive on two plates, and CD8 memory on one plate. Per donor, leukapheresis produced somewhere between about 0.94 and 9.5 billion PBMCs. Libraries were prepared and TCR repertoires were sequenced by different laboratories using diverse techniques, in order to increase sequencing depth and limit assay-specific biases. Blood TCR repertoires of a handful of healthy adults were deeply sequenced to estimate repertoire size and the extent of clonotype sharing between individuals. Points the paper makes about the study in general: Compared with non-shared clonotypes, clonotypes shared by all four sorted-subset donors had higher generation probabilities. Because the study included a small number of donors, the genetic and exposure-history diversity represented was limited. Across a few donors, approximately 5% of naive CD4, roughly 3.5% of naive CD8, 2.3% of memory CD4, and 0.4% of memory CD8 clonotypes were shared. Naive subsets generally had larger estimated clonotype richness than memory subsets did. Even with the large sequencing depth, rarefaction of the sorted-subset datasets indicated that sequencing was incomplete. Pairwise subsampling led to the expectation that sequencing depth would affect the degree of clonotype sharing among donors. Sampling was limited to blood, and TCR repertoires in tissue likely differ from TCR repertoires in blood.

For the CD8 naive samples, CD45RO-negative cells were positively selected for CCR7, yielding a CD45RA+CCR7+ population from which TemRA cells were excluded. Healthy HIV-negative adults with no recently reported acute infections or vaccinations were included as donors. Only Caucasian adults living in Nashville, Tennessee, USA were represented among the donors. Blood was obtained by leukapheresis, after which PBMCs were separated by Ficoll-Histopaque density gradient centrifugation and cryopreserved in liquid nitrogen vapor phase. Analytical flow cytometry was used to check the purity and quantity of each magnetically sorted T cell population. From each sorted fraction, genomic DNA was isolated and quantified by UV absorbance on a Nanodrop 2000c. Comments on this clone: Its binding antigen is unknown. Within one base of it there is no much larger clone, and no base qualities were kept.

TCR CDR3 regions were amplified from genomic DNA by multiplex PCR using the deep immunoSEQ assay. Extracted genomic DNA from each cell subset was spread evenly across all wells of several immunoSEQ 96-well plates, with each plate serving as a replicate. Each replicate PCR for sorted subsets received about 210 ng genomic DNA, equal to about 30,000 T cell genomes. Purified libraries were measured with a Qubit 3.0 fluorometer, size-checked on a Bioanalyzer 2100, and measured again with the KAPA Library Quantification kit. Every immunoSEQ 96-well plate was sequenced on a dedicated single-read 150-cycle Illumina NextSeq 550 flow cell. As for the original processing: Because the immunoSEQ output included only junctional sequences and no quality scores, the filtering could not be the same as the filtering used for full-length reads. To assign V/J genes and CDR3, sequences were annotated using PyIR, a Python wrapper for IgBLAST v1.9, with IMGT germline references. Reads with weak V/J assignments (E-value above 1e-6), missing CDR3, stop codons, out-of-frame junctions, or ambiguous translated residues were removed. A V3J clonotype was defined by an identical inferred V gene, J gene, and CDR3 amino acid sequence. The percentage overlap between two repertoires was calculated by dividing the number of shared unique clonotypes by the size of the smaller repertoire. Richness of each repertoire was evaluated using RTK rarefaction, the Chao1 estimator, and Recon v2.1 estimates of unobserved clonotypes. Generation probabilities for all TCRbeta clonotypes obtained by the gDNA method from several donors were computed using OLGA. The table was pulled from immuneACCESS by TCRdb, which kept in-frame rearrangements only. Such tables lose some clones; where checked, under half of the loss comes from unresolved V genes, and the rest has no known cause. D and trimming were read from the DNA, whereas the V and J calls and clone size are those reported in that table. The sample table shows around 2,100,000 clones, and 85% to 95% are seen once. The top ten clonotypes cover 1% to 1.5% of the sample.

This receptor was identified in a man in his late teens or twenties in good health. The sequencing sample was made of naive CD8+ T cells sorted from blood. This specimen's cell subset or site label, per the study, means: CD45RA+CCR7+.

DNA sequence: TGTGCCAGCAGCCCCGGGTGGGCTAGCGGCCCGTACAATGAGCAGTTCTTC. This sequence encodes CASSPGWASGPYNEQFF. The chain joins TRBV7-8 to TRBJ2-1; a stretch of 7 junction bases matches TRBD2. At the junction V is shortened by 5 bases and J by 4 bases; bases outside the gene matches: 14. The germline V gene supplies CDR1 SGHVS and CDR2 FQNEAQ. The CDR3 holds 17 amino acids from the cysteine to the phenylalanine. Kept here is only the CDR3 DNA, which spans 51 bases and is read in frame from base 1. Extended through the reference TRBV7-8 and TRBJ2-1 proteins, this CDR3 yields the full variable domain: GAGVSQSPRYKVAKRGQDVALRCDPISGHVSLFWYQQALGQGPEFLTYFQNEAQLDKSGLPSDRFFAERPEGSVSTLKIQRTQQEDSAVYLCASSPGWASGPYNEQFFGPGTRLTVL.